Below are 11 T cell receptor beta chains sequenced from a single sample in a study of shared clonotypes between healthy human individuals. Assay used: immunoSEQ multiplex PCR; TCRdb lists only in-frame clones, some missing. Of about 1.1 million clones listed, approximately 75% are singletons. What was sequenced was memory CD4+ T cells from PBMCs. The sample's subset: CD45RA-negative fraction. Source of these receptors: a man between 18 and 35 years old in good health. Some clones in this sample may be carry-over from other donors' samples.

On this clone: Other nucleotide sequences from this sample produce the same CDR3. The chain combines TRBV5-1 with TRBJ2-7; D is perhaps TRBD1 (7 bases). Per germline, CDR1 SGHRS and CDR2 YFSETQ. With 3 bases removed from V and 0 bases from J, the gap between germline ends came to 10 bases. CDR3 length equals 14 residues. The DNA for the CDR3 is TGCGCCAGCAGCTCGCGGGACAGCTCCTACGAGCAGTACTTC. As protein: CASSSRDSSYEQYF.

The V call is TRBV28, the J call TRBJ2-1, with 16 bases that match TRBD2. Germline CDR1 MDHEN, CDR2 SYDVKM. Trimming cost V 3 bases and J 9 bases; bases outside gene matches: 8. This CDR3 spans 17 amino acids. The CDR3 bases are TGTGCCAGCAGTTTGGGGACGGGACTAGCGGGAGGGGGTGAGCAGTTCTTC. It yields the protein CASSLGTGLAGGGEQFF. Full variable domain (outside the CDR3, taken from reference TRBV28 and TRBJ2-1): DVKVTQSSRYLVKRTGEKVFLECVQDMDHENMFWYRQDPGLGLRLIYFSYDVKMKEKGDIPEGYSVSREKKERFSLILESASTNQTSMYLCASSLGTGLAGGGEQFFGPGTRLTVL.

The chain has TRBV4-3 and TRBJ2-1; TRBD1 matches 9 bases. CDR3 length equals 17 residues. Germline lookup yields CDR1 LGHNA and CDR2 YSLEER. V dropped 0 bases and J dropped 8; count of bases not matched to a gene: 11. In DNA form, the CDR3 reads TGCGCCAGCAGCCAAGAACTGACGACAGGGGGTCCGGATGAGCAGTTCTTC. Protein sequence: CASSQELTTGGPDEQFF.

The table lists this clone with a few counts. The chain has TRBV28 and TRBJ1-1; 8 positions match TRBD1. The CDR3 covers 13 residues. V dropped 2 bases and J dropped 9; count of bases not matched to a gene: 5. CDR1 is MDHEN and CDR2 is SYDVKM in the germline V gene. CDR3 protein: CASSLKGDRKAFF. Written as DNA, the CDR3 is TGTGCCAGCAGTTTAAAGGGGGACAGGAAAGCTTTCTTT.

The gene calls are TRBV7-2 and TRBJ1-2; possible D gene TRBD1, 6 bases. The ends were cut back, 5 bases at V and 4 bases at J, with 11 bases in the middle. The CDR3 has 13 amino acids. Germline assignment: CDR1 SGHTA and CDR2 FQGNSA. CDR3 protein: CASSPTGSYGYTF. CDR3 DNA sequence: TGTGCCAGCAGCCCAACAGGGAGCTATGGCTACACCTTC.

About this clone itself: The sample has other DNA sequences that encode this CDR3 too. The V and J genes are TRBV28 and TRBJ2-7; D remains ambiguous. Germline assignment: CDR1 MDHEN and CDR2 SYDVKM. V was trimmed by 3 bases and J by 6 bases, leaving 6 bases between them. The CDR3 runs to 11 residues. CDR3 in DNA: TGTGCCAGCAGTTTCGAATCCGAGCAGTACTTC. This sequence encodes CASSFESEQYF.

Only a few counts were recorded for this clone. This chain connects TRBV28 to TRBJ1-3; D remains unclear. The V end was cut by 6 bases, the J end by 4 bases, with 7 bases between. This CDR3 contains 12 residues. The germline V gene encodes CDR1 MDHEN and CDR2 SYDVKM. CDR3 nucleotide sequence: TGTGCCAGCAGACAGAACGGAAACACCATATATTTT. Translation gives CASRQNGNTIYF.

In its sample, this clone was seen a few times. This chain connects TRBV7-2 to TRBJ1-5; possibly TRBD1 for D (5 bases). V was pared by 5 bases and J by 8 bases, with 13 bases between. The CDR3 totals 13 residues. From germline, CDR1 is SGHTA and CDR2 FQGNSA. The CDR3, as DNA: TGTGCCAGCAGCCGACAGTCCGGGGAGCCCCAGCATTTT. This encodes CASSRQSGEPQHF.

This clone was observed a single time. Other DNA sequences of this sample code for an identical CDR3. V usage is TRBV7-2 and J usage is TRBJ2-3, with D perhaps TRBD1 (5 bases). Germline CDR1 and CDR2: SGHTA and FQGNSA. V dropped 5 bases and J dropped 1 base, with 10 bases sitting between them. The CDR3 totals 14 residues. In DNA form, the CDR3 reads TGTGCCAGCAGCCTAGTAGGGGGCACAGATACGCAGTATTTT. It yields the protein CASSLVGGTDTQYF.

The sample holds many counts of this clone. J is TRBJ1-1 and V is TRBV25-1; D unresolved. Trimming removed 4 bases from V and 3 bases from J, with 9 bases in between. CDR1 and CDR2 (germline): MGHDK, SYGVNS. The CDR3 loop spans 13 amino acids. CDR3 DNA: TGTGCCAGCAGTGCGACACGTTACACTGAAGCTTTCTTT. This translates into CASSATRYTEAFF. Based on the CDR3 plus reference TRBV25-1 and TRBJ1-1, the full variable domain is EADIYQTPRYLVIGTGKKITLECSQTMGHDKMYWYQQDPGMELHLIHYSYGVNSTEKGDLSSESTVSRIRTEHFPLTLESARPSHTSQYLCASSATRYTEAFFGQGTRLTVV.

The chain joins TRBV7-2 to TRBJ2-5; D is unclear. Deletions cut 1 base from V and 0 bases from J, with 18 bases between. The CDR3 sequence is 18 residues long. Germline CDR1 and CDR2: SGHTA and FQGNSA. CDR3 region: CASSLGFWSLQHQETQYF. The CDR3 DNA is TGTGCCAGCAGCTTAGGGTTTTGGTCGTTACAACACCAAGAGACCCAGTACTTC.